Listed here are 26 T cell receptor beta chains from one sample, sequenced in a study of blood T cell repertoires in COVID-19. The method was immunoSEQ multiplex PCR; TCRdb's version includes in-frame clones alone and lacks a portion of them. The sample shows 55,000 to 65,000 clones, roughly 89% of them seen only once. Sequenced: peripheral blood. The receptor set was obtained from an older woman with COVID-19, enrolled during active disease.

This clone came up once. The chain employs TRBV3-1 (or the pseudogene TRBV3-2) and TRBJ2-1, with D perhaps TRBD2 (6 bases). This CDR3 is 15 amino acids long. Germline loops: CDR1 LGHDT, CDR2 YNNKEL (reference sequence). Trimming cost V 1 base and J 5 bases, with 12 bases left between them. CDR3 coding DNA: TGTGCCAGCAGCCAAGTTGGCGGGGCCCACAATGAGCAGTTCTTC. It translates to CASSQVGGAHNEQFF.

This chain links TRBV4-1 with TRBJ1-4; D unclear. Germline CDR1 MGHRA, CDR2 YSYEKL. This CDR3 has 16 amino acids. V was shortened by 1 base and J by 0 bases, with 9 bases between the two germline ends. The DNA of the CDR3 is TGCGCCAGCAGCCAAGCTGGGCAGTCAACTAATGAAAAACTGTTTTTT. Translated: CASSQAGQSTNEKLFF.

V and J are TRBV14 and TRBJ1-6; weak D call: TRBD1 (5 bases). Trimming took 5 bases from V and 7 from J, leaving 9 bases between them. The V gene's germline CDR1 is SGHDN and CDR2 FVKESK. The CDR3 is 13 residues long. The CDR3 here is CASSLRTNSPLHF. CDR3 DNA: TGTGCCAGCAGCTTAAGGACAAATTCACCCCTCCACTTT.

The chain joins TRBV29-1 to TRBJ1-5, with D perhaps matching TRBD1 (5 bases). Per germline, CDR1 SQVTM and CDR2 ANQGSEA. The germline V and J ends were trimmed by 6 bases and 5 bases, with 11 bases remaining between them. The CDR3 has 12 amino acids. The CDR3 loop reads CSVASGDQPQHF. CDR3 bases: TGCAGCGTCGCCTCGGGGGATCAGCCCCAGCATTTT. Drawing the rest from reference TRBV29-1 and TRBJ1-5, the complete variable domain is SAVISQKPSRDICQRGTSLTIQCQVDSQVTMMFWYRQQPGQSLTLIATANQGSEATYESGFVIDKFPISRPNLTFSTLTVSNMSPEDSSIYLCSVASGDQPQHFGDGTRLSIL.

The chain recombines TRBV27 with TRBJ2-1; 10 bases map to TRBD2. The germline CDR1 and CDR2 sequences are MNHEY and SMNVEV (reference sequence). The V gene end was trimmed by 5 bases and the J gene end by 3 bases; junction bases not matched to a gene: 4. The CDR3 is 15 residues long. The CDR3 DNA sequence: TGTGCCAGCAGTCAGGAGCGGGAGGGCTACAATGAGCAGTTCTTC. Translation: CASSQEREGYNEQFF.

In its sample, this clone was seen a few times. This chain connects TRBV6-2 or TRBV6-3 to TRBJ2-7; 7 nucleotides match TRBD1. The V and J ends lost 2 bases and 5 bases, in that order; junction bases with no gene match: 9. CDR1 and CDR2 from the germline V gene are MNHEY and SVGEGT. This CDR3 is 15 amino acids long. The DNA of the CDR3 is TGTGCCAGCAGTTACACAGGGGCTCAGGGTGACGAGCAGTACTTC. Translated: CASSYTGAQGDEQYF.

This clone was counted once. The chain uses TRBV14 and TRBJ1-1, with D hard to call. The length of the CDR3 is 14 residues. In germline, CDR1 is SGHDN, CDR2 FVKESK. With 1 base removed from V and 0 bases from J, the gap between germline ends came to 6 bases. The CDR3 sequence: CASSQGSVNTEAFF. In nucleotides, the CDR3 is TGTGCCAGCAGCCAAGGTTCAGTGAACACTGAAGCTTTCTTT. Supplemented by reference TRBV14 and TRBJ1-1, the full variable domain reads EAGVTQFPSHSVIEKGQTVTLRCDPISGHDNLYWYRRVMGKEIKFLLHFVKESKQDESGMPNNRFLAERTGGTYSTLKVQPAELEDSGVYFCASSQGSVNTEAFFGQGTRLTVV.

This chain's CDR3 is CASSLTGVSGNTIYF. DNA of the CDR3: TGTGCCAGCAGTTTAACAGGAGTCTCTGGAAACACCATATATTTT. The rearrangement uses TRBV27 and TRBJ1-3; D might be TRBD1 (5 bases). The CDR3 contains 15 residues. Germline CDR1 and CDR2: MNHEY and SMNVEV (reference sequence). The V end was cut by 2 bases, the J end by 0 bases, with 8 bases between.

V gene TRBV4-1 combines with J gene TRBJ1-4, with a tentative D call TRBD1 (6 bases). Looked up from germline, CDR1 is MGHRA and CDR2 is YSYEKL. V lost 4 bases and J 1 base, leaving 10 bases between the germline ends. The CDR3 is 15 amino acids. The CDR3 sequence is CASSPRTVTNEKLFF. CDR3 coding DNA: TGCGCCAGCAGCCCCCGGACAGTAACTAATGAAAAACTGTTTTTT.

The chain joins TRBV25-1 to TRBJ2-7, with 10 bases matching TRBD1. V shed 4 bases, J shed 3 bases, and the junction held 0 bases outside the gene matches. The germline CDR1 and CDR2 sequences are MGHDK and SYGVNS. The CDR3 is 13 residues long. The DNA of the CDR3 is TGTGCCAGCAGTGGGACAGGGGGCTACGAGCAGTACTTC. Translation gives CASSGTGGYEQYF.

The rearrangement uses TRBV6-8 and TRBJ2-3, with a possible D match to TRBD2 (6 bases). The germline V and J ends were trimmed by 7 bases and 8 bases, with 16 bases remaining between them. The CDR3 sequence is 13 residues long. Germline values: CDR1 MNHGY, CDR2 SAAAGT. As DNA, the CDR3 is TGTGCCAGCATTACCGCACTAGCAGGTACGCAGTATTTT. This codes for CASITALAGTQYF.

CDR3 nucleotides: TGCGCCAGCAGCTTTAGCAGCTTCTCTAGTACAAATTCACCCCTCCACTTT. It specifies CASSFSSFSSTNSPLHF. The rearrangement uses TRBV5-1 and TRBJ1-6; no clear D. Trimming left V 2 bases short and J 7 bases short, with 19 bases between. Looked up from germline, CDR1 is SGHRS and CDR2 is YFSETQ. CDR3 length: 17 residues.

CDR3 nucleotide sequence: TGTGCCAGTAGTGGGGTAGAGGGCTCCTACGAGCAGTACTTC. Protein sequence: CASSGVEGSYEQYF. The rearrangement links TRBV19 to TRBJ2-7; a weak D match, TRBD2 (5 bases). Trimming cost V 5 bases and J 0 bases, with 11 bases left between them. Per the germline V gene, CDR1 is LNHDA and CDR2 is SQIVND (reference sequence). This CDR3 has 14 residues.

The rearrangement joins TRBV18 to TRBJ2-3, with TRBD2 matching over 12 bases. Trimming cost V 1 base and J 4 bases; bases outside gene matches: 3. In germline, CDR1 is KGHSH, CDR2 LQKENI. This CDR3 comprises 16 residues. This CDR3 reads CASSPRLAGVSDTQYF. In DNA form, the CDR3 reads TGTGCCAGCTCACCACGACTAGCGGGGGTCTCAGATACGCAGTATTTT.

This chain links TRBV27 with TRBJ2-1; tentatively, D is TRBD2 (5 bases). CDR3 length: 14 residues. V was trimmed by 6 bases and J by 7 bases, leaving 16 bases between them. Germline V gives CDR1 MNHEY, CDR2 SMNVEV (reference sequence). CDR3 protein: CASSRGRGRNEQFF. The DNA for the CDR3 is TGTGCCAGCAGCCGGGGAAGAGGGCGGAATGAGCAGTTCTTC.

V gene TRBV24-1 combines with J gene TRBJ1-4, with TRBD1 matching over 8 bases. The germline gives CDR1 KGHDR, CDR2 SFDVKD. The J segment lost 8 bases and the V segment lost 3 bases, leaving 7 bases of the junction unmatched. The CDR3 is 15 amino acids. The CDR3 nucleotides are TGTGCCACCAGTGATACGACAGGGGAAGGCGAAAAACTGTTTTTT. It specifies CATSDTTGEGEKLFF.

This chain joins TRBV6-2 or TRBV6-3 and TRBJ2-1; 12 bases map to TRBD2. J was trimmed by 4 bases and V by 4 bases; bases with no gene match: 2. The CDR3 spans 15 residues. The germline gives CDR1 MNHEY, CDR2 SVGEGT. The CDR3 loop reads CASSWTSGDYNEQFF. The CDR3 DNA reads as TGTGCCAGCAGTTGGACTAGCGGGGATTACAATGAGCAGTTCTTC.

This chain joins TRBV19 and TRBJ1-5, with 7 bases that match TRBD1. With 5 bases clipped from V and 0 bases from J, the junction kept 7 bases outside the gene matches. Germline CDR1 LNHDA, CDR2 SQIVND (reference sequence). This CDR3 is built from 16 residues. The CDR3 sequence: CASSPRQGYSNQPQHF. Written as DNA, the CDR3 is TGTGCCAGTAGTCCCCGACAGGGATATAGCAATCAGCCCCAGCATTTT.

This chain uses TRBV2 with TRBJ2-7; D is possibly TRBD1 (6 bases). V lost 4 bases to trimming and J lost 7 bases, with 17 bases between them. Germline assignment: CDR1 SNHLY and CDR2 FYNNEI. The CDR3 is 14 residues long. This chain's CDR3 is CASSVVAGVGEQYF. The DNA for the CDR3 is TGTGCCAGCAGTGTAGTGGCAGGGGTTGGGGAGCAGTACTTC.

This rearrangement joins TRBV6-5 to TRBJ1-1; the D is unclear. The CDR3 loop spans 14 amino acids. The V end was cut by 0 bases, the J end by 1 base, with 6 bases between. Germline V gene data show CDR1 as MNHEY and CDR2 as SVGAGI. The chain's CDR3 is CASSYSNKNTEAFF. Written as DNA, the CDR3 is TGTGCCAGCAGTTACTCAAACAAGAACACTGAAGCTTTCTTT.

The V and J genes are TRBV10-3 and TRBJ2-1; the match to TRBD2 covers 14 bases. Germline V gene data show CDR1 as ENHRY and CDR2 as SYGVKD. The trim removed 4 bases at V and 3 bases at J, leaving 11 bases unmatched. This CDR3 has 19 residues. The CDR3: CAISASGTSGSSDYNEQFF. In DNA form, the CDR3 reads TGTGCCATCAGTGCATCCGGGACTAGCGGGAGTTCCGACTACAATGAGCAGTTCTTC.

This chain joins TRBV3-1 (or the pseudogene TRBV3-2) and TRBJ2-5; TRBD1 might be the D (5 bases). The germline V gene has CDR1 LGHDT and CDR2 YNNKEL (reference sequence). Trimming shortened V by 0 bases and J by 2 bases, and 13 bases separated the two germline ends. CDR3 length: 16 residues. CDR3 sequence (DNA): TGTGCCAGCAGCCAAGAAGACAGCTACCCTCAAGAGACCCAGTACTTC. The encoded protein is CASSQEDSYPQETQYF.

This clone was recorded a few times. This chain uses TRBV6-1 with TRBJ1-3; D is uncertain. CDR1 is MNHNS, CDR2 SASEGT, per germline. V shed 1 base and J shed 4 bases, with 11 bases lying between them. CDR3 length: 15 residues. The CDR3 DNA reads as TGTGCCAGCAGTGAAGGACCCGGAGGCGGAAACACCATATATTTT. Amino acids: CASSEGPGGGNTIYF.

The chain couples TRBV11-2 to TRBJ2-7, with 8 bases that match TRBD2. After removal of 4 bases from V and 2 bases from J, the junction contained 4 bases not matched to a gene. The CDR3 runs to 14 residues. CDR1 and CDR2 (germline): SGHAT, FQNNGV. Here the CDR3 reads CASSSAGLAYEQYF. The CDR3 DNA follows: TGTGCCAGCAGCTCGGCGGGACTAGCCTACGAGCAGTACTTC.

The chain uses TRBV19 and TRBJ1-1; D call uncertain. Germline V gene sequence: CDR1 LNHDA, CDR2 SQIVND (reference sequence). The CDR3 has 13 residues. Trimming pared 2 bases from V and 0 bases from J, leaving 4 bases between. The CDR3 loop is CASSISVNTEAFF. CDR3 in DNA: TGTGCCAGTAGTATATCTGTGAACACTGAAGCTTTCTTT.

This chain's CDR3 is CSVEREAGNEQFF. The CDR3 coding sequence is TGCAGCGTTGAAAGGGAGGCGGGTAATGAGCAGTTCTTC. The chain carries TRBV29-1 and TRBJ2-1, with D possibly matching TRBD2 (6 bases). The CDR3 has 13 amino acids. V was pared by 2 bases and J by 7 bases, with 12 bases between. CDR1 and CDR2 (germline): SQVTM, ANQGSEA.